The rows below give T cell receptor beta chains drawn from one sample of a study of cytomegalovirus exposure and HLA in healthy donors. The table came from immunoSEQ multiplex PCR; TCRdb's copy has only in-frame clones and leaves some out. Counted here are roughly 62,000 clones, approximately 75% occurring once; the ten biggest clones make up about 4.9%. The sequenced sample consisted of PBMCs. All receptors derive from a woman in her 30s in good health and CMV-seronegative. The CDR3 runs from the conserved cysteine through the conserved F or W. The order of the fields is CDR3 length, D gene, clone size, V gene, J gene, CDR3 protein, CDR3 DNA. The D gene is left open where the match is weak. A row's size may be missing; if present it is once, few, many or a size class.

length: 14
D: NA
size: few
V: TRBV19
J: TRBJ1-2
CDR3: CASSKAGAAYGYTF
DNA: TGTGCCAGTAGCAAAGCGGGGGCGGCCTACGGCTACACCTTC

length: 15
D: NA
size: NA
V: TRBV30
J: TRBJ2-1
CDR3: CARKGRELSYNEQFF
DNA: TGTGCCCGCAAAGGGCGGGAATTGTCCTACAATGAGCAGTTCTTC

length: 16
D: NA
size: NA
V: TRBV27
J: TRBJ1-4
CDR3: CASSLRIRGTNEKLFF
DNA: TGTGCCAGCAGTTTGAGGATCCGGGGGACTAATGAAAAACTGTTTTTT

length: 12
D: NA
size: few
V: TRBV25-1
J: TRBJ1-1
CDR3: CASSELGGEAFF
DNA: TGTGCCAGCAGTGAATTAGGCGGAGAAGCTTTCTTT

length: 14
D: NA
size: NA
V: TRBV28
J: TRBJ1-2
CDR3: CASSFTGLDYGYTF
DNA: TGTGCCAGCAGTTTTACAGGGTTGGACTATGGCTACACCTTC

length: 15
D: TRBD1
size: once
V: TRBV7-9
J: TRBJ1-3
CDR3: CASSERTGTGNTIYF
DNA: TGTGCCAGCAGCGAGAGGACAGGGACTGGAAACACCATATATTTT

length: 15
D: NA
size: NA
V: TRBV18
J: TRBJ2-7
CDR3: CASSPNGPGRYEQYF
DNA: TGTGCCAGCTCACCAAACGGGCCAGGGCGCTACGAGCAGTACTTC

length: 14
D: TRBD1
size: NA
V: TRBV28
J: TRBJ1-2
CDR3: CASSGTVINYGYTF
DNA: TGTGCCAGCAGTGGGACAGTTATAAACTATGGCTACACCTTC

length: 13
D: NA
size: once
V: TRBV28
J: TRBJ1-2
CDR3: CASSITGYRGYTF
DNA: TGTGCCAGCAGTATAACAGGGTATCGGGGCTACACCTTC

length: 13
D: NA
size: NA
V: TRBV27
J: TRBJ1-4
CDR3: CASSFSGYEKLFF
DNA: TGTGCCAGCAGTTTTTCAGGGTATGAAAAACTGTTTTTT

length: 14
D: NA
size: NA
V: TRBV27
J: TRBJ1-5
CDR3: CASRLGGGGQPQHF
DNA: TGTGCCAGCAGGTTAGGGGGGGGCGGTCAGCCCCAGCATTTT

length: 13
D: NA
size: NA
V: TRBV28
J: TRBJ2-2
CDR3: CASGLWSTGELFF
DNA: TGTGCCAGCGGCCTTTGGAGCACCGGGGAGCTGTTTTTT

length: 16
D: TRBD1
size: NA
V: TRBV9
J: TRBJ2-7
CDR3: CASSAFAGGATYEQYF
DNA: TGTGCCAGCAGCGCCTTCGCAGGGGGCGCGACCTACGAGCAGTACTTC

length: 17
D: TRBD1
size: NA
V: TRBV4-1
J: TRBJ1-1
CDR3: CASSQVVFGQDKIEAFF
DNA: TGCGCCAGCAGCCAAGTAGTCTTCGGACAGGATAAAATTGAAGCTTTCTTT

length: 13
D: NA
size: NA
V: TRBV5-6
J: TRBJ2-5
CDR3: CASSLGGFETQYF
DNA: TGTGCCAGCAGCTTAGGAGGGTTTGAGACCCAGTACTTC

length: 15
D: TRBD2
size: NA
V: TRBV5-1
J: TRBJ2-1
CDR3: CASSLEAGGYNEQFF
DNA: TGCGCCAGCAGCTTGGAAGCGGGAGGATACAATGAGCAGTTCTTC

length: 14
D: TRBD2
size: NA
V: TRBV30
J: TRBJ2-1
CDR3: CAWGLAGTYNEQFF
DNA: TGTGCCTGGGGACTAGCGGGCACCTACAATGAGCAGTTCTTC